The 2 T cell receptor beta chains below were found in one sample sequenced in a study of blood T cells in healthy people across ages. The use of a sample-barcoded 5' primer and a J-beta primer mix characterized a second PCR of roughly 7 to 11 cycles. Each CDR3 protein gets one entry after TCRdb re-called the 5' RACE reads with MiXCR. The repertoire holds hundreds of thousands of distinct CDR3 sequences, with around 54% as singletons. Sequencing input: blood. The receptor set was obtained from a man between 60 and 75 years old in good health.

This clonotype was counted only a few times. The chain uses TRBV29-1 and TRBJ2-5; no clear D gene. The CDR3 runs 12 residues. Germline CDR1 and CDR2: SQVTM and ANQGSEA. Trimming cost V 1 base and J 9 bases, with 12 bases left between them. Written as DNA, the CDR3 is TGCAGCGTTGAAGGGACGGCGGATGCCCAGTACTTC. This gives the protein CSVEGTADAQYF.

In regard to this clonotype: A much bigger clone sits one base away, suggesting this may be a read error. The chain employs TRBV5-5 and TRBJ2-7; D not resolved. This CDR3 contains 11 residues. CDR1 and CDR2 (germline): SGHKS, YYEKEE (reference sequence). The CDR3 sequence is CASSPYYERYF. In DNA, the CDR3 is TGTGCCAGCAGCCCCTACTACGAGCGGTACTTC. Looking up the rest from reference TRBV5-5 and TRBJ2-7 gives the full variable domain: DAGVTQSPTHLIKTRGQQVTLRCSPISGHKSVSWYQQVLGQGPQFIFQYYEKEERGRGNFPDRFSARQFPNYSSELNVNALLLGDSALYLCASSPYYERYFGPGTRLTVT.